Shown below are 29 T cell receptor beta chains from a single sample sequenced in a study of blood T cells in healthy people across ages. The use of a sample-barcoded 5' primer and a J-beta primer mix characterized a second PCR of roughly 7 to 12 cycles. One entry per CDR3 protein, called by TCRdb with MiXCR from the 5' RACE reads. The table has about 640,000 distinct CDR3 sequences, 35% to 50% seen once. The sample taken for sequencing was blood. The receptors were gathered from a man at least 80 years old in good health.

The chain uses TRBV20-1 and TRBJ1-1; D may be TRBD1 (6 bases). Deletions cut 0 bases from V and 1 base from J, with 9 bases between. The V gene's germline CDR1 is DFQATT and CDR2 SNEGSKA (reference sequence). CDR3 size: 14 residues. The CDR3 DNA sequence: TGCAGTGCTAGAGATGGGACACAGAACACTGAAGCTTTCTTT. Its translation: CSARDGTQNTEAFF.

This rearrangement joins TRBV7-2 to TRBJ2-7, with 10 bases lining up with TRBD1. V was clipped by 10 bases and J by 4 bases; unmatched bases: 10. The CDR3 runs to 14 residues. CDR1 and CDR2 from the germline V gene are SGHTA and FQGNSA. CDR3 loop: CAIREPGQGYEQYF. CDR3 bases: TGTGCCATCAGGGAACCGGGACAGGGGTACGAGCAGTACTTC.

V and J are TRBV7-2 and TRBJ2-7, with a tentative D call TRBD1 (6 bases). CDR1 is SGHTA and CDR2 is FQGNSA in the germline V gene. The CDR3 is 14 amino acids. V lost 3 bases to trimming and J lost 4 bases, with 13 bases between them. The CDR3 sequence is CASSFRGGTYEQYF. The CDR3 DNA follows: TGTGCCAGCAGCTTCAGGGGTGGTACGTACGAGCAGTACTTC.

There are many counts of this clonotype. The V and J genes are TRBV7-2 and TRBJ2-4, with D maybe TRBD2 (5 bases). This CDR3 contains 12 residues. With 1 base removed from V and 10 bases from J, the gap between germline ends came to 8 bases. Germline values: CDR1 SGHTA, CDR2 FQGNSA. As DNA, the CDR3 is TGTGCCAGCAGCTTAGGAGCGGCTATTCAGTACTTC. This translates into CASSLGAAIQYF.

The chain recombines TRBV9 with TRBJ2-7; 8 nucleotides match TRBD2. The CDR3 has 16 residues. The junction had 7 bases not matched to a gene; V was cut back by 1 base and J by 1 base. Germline CDR1 SGDLS, CDR2 YYNGEE. This CDR3 is CASSVTGTRESYEQYF. The CDR3 bases are TGTGCCAGCAGCGTAACCGGGACTAGGGAATCCTACGAGCAGTACTTC.

This clonotype has more than one count but fewer than ten. This rearrangement joins TRBV6-2 or TRBV6-3 to TRBJ2-3; D remains unclear. The CDR3 extends over 14 amino acids. The V gene lost 2 bases and the J gene lost 6 bases, with 12 bases spanning the gap. In germline, CDR1 is MNHEY, CDR2 SVGEGT. In DNA form, the CDR3 reads TGTGCCAGCAGTTACCCGGCATCATCGGATACGCAGTATTTT. Its protein is CASSYPASSDTQYF.

The CDR3 loop is CSARHAAGKYEQYF. CDR3 sequence (DNA): TGCAGTGCTAGACACGCTGCGGGGAAGTACGAGCAGTACTTC. The genes are TRBV20-1 and TRBJ2-7; a weak D match, TRBD2 (6 bases). V gave up 2 bases and J gave up 4 bases, with 15 bases separating them. This CDR3 contains 14 residues. Germline-derived CDR1 and CDR2 are DFQATT and SNEGSKA (reference sequence).

CDR3 sequence (DNA): TGTGCCAGCAGTGATTACCTAGCGGGGGGTTACGAGCAGTACTTC. Residues: CASSDYLAGGYEQYF. The chain combines TRBV2 with TRBJ2-5, with 11 bases that match TRBD2. The end of the DNA is better explained by TRBJ2-7, so the J call may be wrong. The germline gives CDR1 SNHLY, CDR2 FYNNEI. The CDR3 length is 15 residues.

The V and J genes are TRBV6-1 and TRBJ2-1; possible D gene TRBD2, 7 bases. The CDR3 extends over 19 amino acids. Per the germline V gene, CDR1 is MNHNS and CDR2 is SASEGT. Deletions cut 1 base from V and 8 bases from J, with 27 bases between. CDR3 protein: CASSEEFHRGTGGIYEQFF. CDR3 coding DNA: TGTGCCAGCAGTGAAGAATTCCATAGGGGGACGGGGGGAATCTATGAGCAGTTCTTC.

This chain connects TRBV5-5 to TRBJ2-6; 9 bases are a match to TRBD1. In germline, CDR1 is SGHKS, CDR2 YYEKEE (reference sequence). The CDR3 is 18 amino acids. With V trimmed by 4 bases and J by 1 base, 9 bases remained unmatched. This CDR3 reads CASSNPGQGSSGANVLTF. The CDR3 nucleotides read TGTGCCAGCAGCAATCCGGGACAGGGTTCTTCTGGGGCCAACGTCCTGACTTTC.

This clonotype was seen a few times. The rearrangement joins TRBV4-3 to TRBJ2-1, with D perhaps TRBD1 (6 bases). Germline CDR1 is LGHNA and CDR2 is YSLEER. The CDR3 is made up of 16 amino acids. V was pared by 0 bases and J by 5 bases, with 14 bases between. CDR3 region: CASSQDRQGFDNEQFF. CDR3 DNA: TGCGCCAGCAGCCAAGATAGGCAGGGGTTTGACAATGAGCAGTTCTTC.

This clonotype was seen repeatedly, ten times or more. This chain joins TRBV6-2 or TRBV6-3 and TRBJ2-1; a weak D match, TRBD2 (6 bases). The CDR3 is 15 residues long. V was clipped by 4 bases and J by 7 bases, with 17 bases between them. Germline V gene lookup returns CDR1 MNHEY and CDR2 SVGEGT. The CDR3 DNA follows: TGTGCCAGCAGTTTGACTAGGGTTAAAGGAAATGAGCAGTTCTTC. Translated: CASSLTRVKGNEQFF.

The V call is TRBV25-1, the J call TRBJ1-1; no reliable D call. Germline V lookup: CDR1 MGHDK, CDR2 SYGVNS. V lost 1 base to trimming and J lost 1 base, with 7 bases between them. The CDR3 runs to 14 residues. CDR3 protein: CASSESLGNTEAFF. CDR3 nucleotide sequence: TGTGCCAGCAGTGAATCATTGGGGAACACTGAAGCTTTCTTT.

The chain links TRBV6-2 or TRBV6-3 to TRBJ1-5, with no clear D. Germline assignment: CDR1 MNHEY and CDR2 SVGEGT. This CDR3 contains 15 residues. Trimming removed 1 base from V and 6 bases from J, with 13 bases in between. CDR3 coding DNA: TGTGCCAGCAGTTACTTGCGGGTGGGAGGTCAGCCCCAGCATTTT. Translation: CASSYLRVGGQPQHF.

This clonotype was observed at least ten times. The chain couples TRBV15 to TRBJ2-5, with D possibly TRBD2 on 5 matching bases. There are 12 residues in the CDR3. V was pared by 8 bases and J by 4 bases, with 11 bases between. Per germline, CDR1 LNHNV and CDR2 YYDKDF (reference sequence). In DNA, the CDR3 is TGTGCCACCGCCTTTGGGAGAGAGACCCAGTACTTC. It specifies CATAFGRETQYF.

This clonotype was counted only a few times. The chain uses TRBV11-2 and TRBJ2-7, with 8 positions matching TRBD2. Germline assignment: CDR1 SGHAT and CDR2 FQNNGV. This CDR3 region has 15 residues. J was trimmed by 3 bases and V by 7 bases; bases with no gene match: 11. In DNA form, the CDR3 reads TGTGCCAGCACCACGTTCGGGAGGGCCAACTACGAGCAGTACTTC. Encoded protein: CASTTFGRANYEQYF.

This clonotype was detected a few times. This chain joins TRBV5-6 and TRBJ2-1; D might be TRBD2 (5 bases). V lost 4 bases and J 0 bases, leaving 14 bases between the germline ends. This CDR3 has 16 amino acids. Germline V CDR1 and CDR2: SGHDT, YYEEEE. Here the CDR3 reads CASSTPDAGSYNEQFF. The CDR3, as DNA: TGTGCCAGCAGCACCCCCGATGCGGGCTCCTACAATGAGCAGTTCTTC.

This clonotype was counted between two and nine times. This CDR3 is CASRLRVGGSEQYF. The CDR3 DNA reads as TGTGCCAGCAGGCTCAGGGTTGGTGGGTCCGAGCAGTACTTC. The V gene is TRBV28, the J gene TRBJ2-7, with D tentatively TRBD1 (5 bases). The CDR3 spans 14 residues. The germline V and J ends were trimmed by 6 bases and 6 bases, with 18 bases remaining between them. Germline loops: CDR1 MDHEN, CDR2 SYDVKM.

The gene calls are TRBV6-5 and TRBJ2-7, with TRBD1 matching over 8 bases. Germline CDR1 and CDR2: MNHEY and SVGAGI. The V segment lost 0 bases and the J segment 7 bases; nucleotides outside the gene matches: 8. This CDR3 comprises 15 residues. CDR3: CASSYSFQGAWEQYF. As DNA, the CDR3 is TGTGCCAGCAGTTACTCGTTTCAGGGGGCCTGGGAGCAGTACTTC.

Comments on this clonotype: A much bigger clone sits one base away, suggesting this may be a read error. The V and J genes are TRBV3-1 and TRBJ2-3; D is unclear. The CDR3 covers 15 residues. Germline CDR1 reads LGHDT; CDR2 reads YNNKEL (reference sequence). Trimming shortened V by 1 base and J by 2 bases, and 10 bases separated the two germline ends. The DNA for the CDR3 is TGTGCCAGCAGCCAAGTGTGGAGCGACACAGATACGCAGTATTTT. It translates to CASSQVWSDTDTQYF.

This clonotype has only a few counts. The chain uses TRBV28 and TRBJ2-2, with 7 bases that match TRBD2. CDR1 MDHEN and CDR2 SYDVKM come from the germline V gene. V dropped 7 bases and J dropped 9; count of bases not matched to a gene: 8. The CDR3 has 13 amino acids. The CDR3 DNA reads as TGTGCCAGCACCTTGGGCGGGAGCTGGGAGCTGTTTTTT. This translates into CASTLGGSWELFF. The entire variable domain, with the rest obtained from reference TRBV28 and TRBJ2-2, is as follows: DVKVTQSSRYLVKRTGEKVFLECVQDMDHENMFWYRQDPGLGLRLIYFSYDVKMKEKGDIPEGYSVSREKKERFSLILESASTNQTSMYLCASTLGGSWELFFGEGSRLTVL.

The genes are TRBV7-3 and TRBJ2-3; 7 nucleotides align to TRBD2. Looked up from germline, CDR1 is SGHTA and CDR2 is FQGTGA. This CDR3 region has 15 residues. V dropped 5 bases and J dropped 3; count of bases not matched to a gene: 8. CDR3 coding DNA: TGTGCCAGCAGCCTCACTAGCGTACGTACAGATACGCAGTATTTT. It encodes CASSLTSVRTDTQYF.

This clonotype was found many times. The gene calls are TRBV7-2 and TRBJ1-2; no definite D call. The CDR3 has 14 amino acids. With 0 bases removed from V and 4 bases from J, the gap between germline ends came to 9 bases. CDR1 is SGHTA, CDR2 FQGNSA, per germline. The CDR3 bases are TGTGCCAGCAGCTTAGCCAGGAGTCTCTATGGCTACACCTTC. It encodes CASSLARSLYGYTF.

This clonotype has at least ten counts. The rearrangement uses TRBV7-2 and TRBJ2-7; D perhaps matches TRBD2 (5 bases). The CDR3 is 13 amino acids. Trimming left V 5 bases short and J 8 bases short, with 16 bases between. Per the germline V gene, CDR1 is SGHTA and CDR2 is FQGNSA. The CDR3 DNA reads as TGTGCCAGCAGCCGATTGGAGAGGGATAAGCAGTACTTC. This codes for CASSRLERDKQYF. The complete variable domain, with remaining parts taken from reference TRBV7-2 and TRBJ2-7, reads GAGVSQSPSNKVTEKGKDVELRCDPISGHTALYWYRQSLGQGLEFLIYFQGNSAPDKSGLPSDRFSAERTGGSVSTLTIQRTQQEDSAVYLCASSRLERDKQYFGPGTRLTVT.

This clonotype showed up just a few times. This chain connects TRBV9 to TRBJ2-3; D is possibly TRBD1 (5 bases). Germline CDR1 reads SGDLS; CDR2 reads YYNGEE. The V and J ends lost 0 bases and 5 bases respectively, with 10 bases between them. CDR3 length: 14 amino acids. The CDR3 reads CASSVDWGGDTQYF. The DNA of the CDR3 is TGTGCCAGCAGCGTAGATTGGGGCGGAGATACGCAGTATTTT.

The rearrangement links TRBV7-3 to TRBJ2-2, with D unclear. Germline loops: CDR1 SGHTA, CDR2 FQGTGA. Trimming took off 5 bases at V and 5 bases at J, with 12 bases between the two ends. The CDR3 runs to 14 residues. The CDR3 DNA reads TGTGCCAGCAGCATAAATTTCGCTACCGGGGAGCTGTTTTTT. This gives the protein CASSINFATGELFF.

This chain connects TRBV14 to TRBJ2-2, with TRBD1 matching over 9 bases. The CDR3 spans 14 residues. Germline trimming cut 1 base from V and 10 bases from J; bases unmatched to any gene: 4. Per the germline V gene, CDR1 is SGHDN and CDR2 is FVKESK. The CDR3 loop is CASSQVTGGAELFF. The DNA of the CDR3 is TGTGCCAGCAGCCAAGTTACAGGGGGCGCGGAGCTGTTTTTT.

The gene calls are TRBV6-1 and TRBJ2-2, with 7 bases fitting TRBD1. The V and J ends lost 6 bases and 3 bases, in that order; junction bases with no gene match: 13. CDR1 and CDR2 (germline): MNHNS, SASEGT. This CDR3 contains 17 residues. The CDR3 reads CASRSINRDRDTGELFF. The CDR3 bases are TGTGCCAGCAGATCCATTAACCGGGACAGAGACACCGGGGAGCTGTTTTTT.

The J gene is TRBJ2-5, the V gene TRBV11-2; 9 bases agree with TRBD1. CDR3 length: 17 amino acids. The J segment lost 11 bases and the V segment lost 5 bases, leaving 21 bases of the junction unmatched. CDR1 SGHAT and CDR2 FQNNGV come from the germline V gene. CDR3 in amino acids: CASSRRTGTGNHNEQYF. The CDR3 nucleotides read TGTGCCAGCAGCAGGAGAACCGGGACAGGGAACCACAATGAGCAGTACTTC. Full variable domain (remainder filled in from reference TRBV11-2 and TRBJ2-5): EAGVAQSPRYKIIEKRQSVAFWCNPISGHATLYWYQQILGQGPKLLIQFQNNGVVDDSQLPKDRFSAERLKGVDSTLKIQPAKLEDSAVYLCASSRRTGTGNHNEQYFGPGTRLLVL.